The 10 T cell receptor beta chains in this list originate from one sample, sequenced in a study of tumor-infiltrating lymphocytes in primary liver carcinoma (dated by TCRdb to between 2016 and 2019). TRIzol reagent was used to extract blood RNA from unsorted whole blood, while the DNeasy Blood & Tissue kit provided the germline DNA. Instrument on record: Illumina HiSeq 2500. TCRbeta-specific cDNA was reverse-transcribed from about 500 ng total RNA using a constant-region primer and ProtoScript II reverse transcriptase. Three nested multiplex PCR rounds, following a slightly modified ARM-PCR procedure, were used to build the TCRbeta libraries. Each of the first two PCR rounds ran for approximately 9 cycles and used multiplex TRBV1-TRBV30 forward primers together with a Cbeta reverse primer. Starting from the raw public reads, TCRdb applied fastp trimming at Q25, assembled clones with MiXCR and retained in-frame beta chains. Each CDR3 protein appears once, grouped with its most common genes and DNA. The sample includes hundreds of thousands of distinct CDR3 sequences, with about 62% observed a single time. Jointly, the top ten make up roughly 10% of the sample.

The material sequenced was peripheral blood. The source of these receptors is a middle-aged man with primary liver carcinoma and hepatitis B virus infection.

Remarks on this clonotype: This clone may be a read error of a much larger clone one base away. The V and J genes are TRBV28 and TRBJ2-5; a weak D match, TRBD2 (7 bases). Germline V lookup: CDR1 MDHEN, CDR2 SYDVKM. The CDR3 runs 13 residues. CDR3 amino acids: CTIEGGTRETQYF. The CDR3 bases are TGTACCATCGAGGGGGGGACCCGGGAGACCCAGTACTTC.

With regard to this clonotype: This may be a read error, as it is one base from a much larger clone. CDR3 in DNA: TGTGCCAGCAGTAGGAGCCCCTTCCGGTGGGATACGCAGTATTTT. It specifies CASSRSPFRWDTQYF. The chain combines TRBV6-5 with TRBJ2-3; no firm D call. The CDR3 covers 15 residues. From germline, CDR1 is MNHEY and CDR2 SVGAGI. The V gene lost 5 bases and the J gene lost 6 bases, with 18 bases spanning the gap.

In the case of this clonotype: Being one base from a much bigger clone, this may be a read error. The rearrangement links TRBV6-1 to TRBJ1-1; 8 bases agree with TRBD1. Germline V gives CDR1 MNHNS, CDR2 SASEGT. The CDR3 sequence is 14 residues long. The CDR3 DNA reads TGTGCCGGCAGCCCCGGACAGGGAAGCGCTGAAGCTTTCTTT. As protein: CAGSPGQGSAEAFF.

The gene calls are TRBV10-3 and TRBJ2-3; a weak D match, TRBD2 (5 bases). Per germline, CDR1 ENHRY and CDR2 SYGVKD. The CDR3 is 13 amino acids. Here the CDR3 DNA reads TGTGGCATGGTGGGAGATTCCACAGATACGCAGTATTTT. Encoded protein: CGMVGDSTDTQYF.

On this clonotype: A much larger clone sits a single nucleotide away, making a read error possible. The chain combines TRBV11-1 with TRBJ2-1; 12 nucleotides match TRBD2. The CDR3 loop spans 14 amino acids. From germline, CDR1 is SGHAT and CDR2 FQDESV (reference sequence). CDR3 amino acids: CASSSTSGGEEQSF. The CDR3 nucleotides read TGTGCCAGCAGCTCGACTAGCGGGGGAGAGGAGCAGTCCTTC. Looking up the rest from reference TRBV11-1 and TRBJ2-1 gives the full variable domain: EAEVAQSPRYKITEKSQAVAFWCDPISGHATLYWYRQILGQGPELLVQFQDESVVDDSQLPKDRFSAERLKGVDSTLKIQPAELGDSAMYLCASSSTSGGEEQSFGPGTRLTVL.

For this clonotype: This CDR3 fails to terminate in the conserved phenylalanine or tryptophan, so it likely reflects a read error. The V gene is TRBV5-6, the J gene TRBJ1-1, with D uncertain. Germline V gene sequence: CDR1 SGHDT, CDR2 YYEEEE. Between the trimmed V and J ends, which lost 8 bases and 3 bases, there was a span of 11 bases. The CDR3 is made up of 12 amino acids. CDR3 loop: CASSHRDTEAFS. As DNA, the CDR3 is TGTGCCAGTAGCCACCGCGACACTGAAGCTTTCTCT.

With regard to this clonotype: A read error is possible here, since a much larger clone lies one base away. V and J are TRBV12-2 and TRBJ2-3; the table's D call, TRBD2, has no DNA check behind it. TRBV12-2 is a recognized pseudogene. This CDR3 contains 14 residues. The CDR3 sequence is CASPPRRVEDTQYF. Here the CDR3 DNA reads TGTGCAAGTCCCCCACGGAGGGTCGAAGATACGCAGTATTTT.

The chain carries TRBV6-8 and TRBJ1-2; no firm D call. This CDR3 contains 16 residues. Deletions cut 5 bases from V and 5 bases from J, with 21 bases between. The germline V gene has CDR1 MNHGY and CDR2 SAAAGT. The CDR3 DNA reads as TGTGCCAGCAGTCCGAACCCGACATGGAAGCCTTATGGCTACACCTTC. It specifies CASSPNPTWKPYGYTF.

J is TRBJ1-3 and V is TRBV30, with D possibly matching TRBD1 (5 bases). With 5 bases removed from V and 3 bases from J, the gap between germline ends came to 11 bases. Germline values: CDR1 GTSNPN, CDR2 SVGIG (reference sequence). The CDR3 is 13 residues long. The CDR3 nucleotides read TGTGCCTGGTTGTCGGGGCATGGAAACACCATATATTTT. This sequence encodes CAWLSGHGNTIYF. The variable domain in full, with the rest retrieved from reference TRBV30 and TRBJ1-3, is SQTIHQWPATLVQPVGSPLSLECTVEGTSNPNLYWYRQAAGRGLQLLFYSVGIGQISSEVPQNLSASRPQDRQFILSSKKLLLSDSGFYLCAWLSGHGNTIYFGEGSWLTVV.

As to this clonotype: This may come from a read error, since a much larger clone is one base off. V gene TRBV7-9 combines with J gene TRBJ1-5; perhaps TRBD1 as D (6 bases). The length of the CDR3 is 14 residues. Germline-derived CDR1 and CDR2 are SEHNR and FQNEAQ (reference sequence). V was clipped by 10 bases and J by 3 bases, with 16 bases between them. CDR3 sequence reads: CANSSDSHNQPQHF. Here the CDR3 DNA reads TGTGCCAACAGTTCGGACAGCCACAATCAGCCCCAGCATTTT.